The clone carrying this T cell receptor (beta chain) was detected ten times or more. Antigen: not known. Germline V gene data show CDR1 as SGHAT and CDR2 as FQNNGV. Trimming cost V 1 base and J 0 bases, with 7 bases left between them. The CDR3 sequence is 15 residues long. This sample is part of a study of identical twins. TCRdb recomputed calls from the 5' RACE reads with MiXCR, one row per CDR3 protein. The sample gives 400,000 to 500,000 distinct CDR3 sequences, roughly 18% of which show up once; around 12% is in the top ten. Regarding the study as a whole: Models underestimated out-of-frame TCR alpha sharing in monozygotic twins. Zero-insertion analyses could be partly confounded by invariant MAIT and iNKT cells.

J is TRBJ1-5 and V is TRBV11-2; the D is unclear. This sequence was found in a man aged 50 to 59 in good health. Source material: naive T cells sorted from blood. CDR3 loop: CASSLGSYSNQPQHF. The CDR3 nucleotides are TGTGCCAGCAGCTTAGGGTCCTATAGCAATCAGCCCCAGCATTTT.